This T cell receptor (beta chain) originates from a study of cytomegalovirus exposure and HLA in healthy donors. The CDR3 loop spans 12 amino acids. V was clipped by 10 bases and J by 8 bases; unmatched bases: 10. The PCR made use of 60 Vbeta and 13 Jbeta primers. Here immunoSEQ multiplex PCR was the method, and the copy in TCRdb shows in-frame clones only, minus some. This table has around 160,000 clones, about 72% appearing once. This sequence was found in a male donor in good health and CMV-seronegative. The material sequenced was PBMCs. The chain has TRBV5-7 and TRBJ2-3; 7 nucleotides match TRBD2. TRBV5-7 qualifies as an ORF whose function is uncertain. CDR3 sequence: CAPHRREGTQYF. The CDR3 DNA reads TGTGCCCCCCATCGGAGGGAGGGTACGCAGTATTTT.